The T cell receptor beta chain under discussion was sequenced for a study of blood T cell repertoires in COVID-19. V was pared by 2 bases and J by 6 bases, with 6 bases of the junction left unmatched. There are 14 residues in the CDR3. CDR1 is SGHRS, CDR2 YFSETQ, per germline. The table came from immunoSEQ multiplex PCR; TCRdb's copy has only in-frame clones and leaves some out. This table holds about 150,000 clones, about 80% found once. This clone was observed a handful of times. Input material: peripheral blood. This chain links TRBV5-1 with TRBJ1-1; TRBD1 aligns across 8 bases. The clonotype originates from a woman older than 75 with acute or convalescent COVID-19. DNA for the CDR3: TGCGCCAGCAGCTTTACAGGGGGTAGCCCTGAAGCTTTCTTT. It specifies CASSFTGGSPEAFF.